This T cell receptor beta chain appears in the sequencing data of a study of cytomegalovirus exposure and HLA in healthy donors. Study-level results: TCR beta V- and J-gene trimming, according to a later analysis, was linked to a missense DCLRE1C variant.

CDR3 length equals 15 residues. Germline CDR1 SGHRS, CDR2 YFSETQ. With 4 bases removed from V and 5 bases from J, the gap between germline ends came to 17 bases. A multiplex PCR was run with 60 Vbeta primers and 13 Jbeta primers. Using immunoSEQ multiplex PCR, the repertoire was profiled, and TCRdb retains in-frame clones only, with some absent. The profile shows roughly 150,000 clones, about 81% of them singletons. Of note for this clone: The antigen is not known.

V is TRBV5-1 and J is TRBJ2-3; a possible D gene is TRBD2 (5 bases). This sequence originates from a man younger than 45 in good health and CMV-seronegative. Sequenced: PBMCs. CDR3 nucleotide sequence: TGCGCCAGCAGCGTGGGGTCTGCGGACTTAGATACGCAGTATTTT. It is translated as CASSVGSADLDTQYF.